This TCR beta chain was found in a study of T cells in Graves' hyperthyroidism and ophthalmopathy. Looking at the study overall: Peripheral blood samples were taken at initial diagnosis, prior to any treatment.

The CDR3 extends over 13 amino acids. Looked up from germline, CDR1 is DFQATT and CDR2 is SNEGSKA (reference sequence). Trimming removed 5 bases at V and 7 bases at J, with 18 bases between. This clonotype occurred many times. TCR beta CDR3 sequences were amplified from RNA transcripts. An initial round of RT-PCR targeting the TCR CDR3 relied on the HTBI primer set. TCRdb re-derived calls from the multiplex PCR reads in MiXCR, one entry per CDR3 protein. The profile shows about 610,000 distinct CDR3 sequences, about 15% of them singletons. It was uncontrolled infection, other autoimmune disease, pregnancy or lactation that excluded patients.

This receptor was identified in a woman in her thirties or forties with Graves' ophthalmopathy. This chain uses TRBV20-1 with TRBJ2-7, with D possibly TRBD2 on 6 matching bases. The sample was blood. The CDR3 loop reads CSAPRGAGREQYF. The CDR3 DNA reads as TGCAGTGCTCCTCGCGGGGCGGGCCGGGAGCAGTACTTC.